This T cell receptor (beta chain) was identified during a study of T cell responses to AZD1222 COVID-19 vaccine (dated by TCRdb to the early 2020s). About the study as a whole: AZD1222 recipients with second doses at about 4 weeks or about 12 weeks were pooled, because spike-specific TCR depth and breadth did not differ between schedules. TCR sequencing covered fewer than 250 trial participants: 207 given two doses of AZD1222 and around 26 given two doses of MenACWY control vaccine. Trial participants were enrolled by age into 18-55, 56-69 and 70-plus year subgroups, with 148, 28 and 57 TCR-sequenced participants respectively. Summary of the overall study and its limitations: Most participants were white British and females outnumbered males, and the authors suggested that clonal diversity may have been underestimated. The vaccine-associated CD4 TCRs covered the entire spike protein, and the dominant responses fell in regions 160-218 and 743-854. Nearly half of unique spike-specific TCRs reportedly recognized epitopes outside regions mutated in the B.1.351 and B.1.1.7 variants. Conclusions about previously exposed vaccinees were limited because only six or seven AZD1222 recipients were SARS-CoV-2 seropositive at baseline. The 56-69-year group was small, and its depth increase did not reach significance, likely because of low power. After two AZD1222 doses, spike-specific TCR breadth and depth were significantly higher than at day 0 and than in MenACWY recipients. No day 14 peak-response samples were available, so repertoires were characterized only after the peak T cell response.

The time point label, as the study defines it: baseline before first vaccination. The vaccinee samples were drawn from two UK trials, COV001 and COV002, one of which was a single-blind randomized controlled phase 2/3 trial testing AZD1222 (ChAdOx1 nCoV-19) in healthy adults. For TCRbeta chain sequencing, PBMC samples were collected from trial participants at day 0 and at day 28 after the second dose. The CDR3 regions of human TCRbeta chains were subjected to immunosequencing. The published analysis was carried out like this. TCRs in the repertoires were compared against a reference library of SARS-CoV-2-specific TCRs that had been generated with the MIRA antigen-specificity platform. Breadth was defined as the fraction of unique TCRs that were SARS-CoV-2-associated. Depth was defined as the fraction of total T cells that were SARS-CoV-2-associated. Using the MIRA data, each spike-specific TCR was mapped to the spike region that the TCR reacts to and placed in a CD4 or CD8 class. Log10-transformed breadth and depth values were compared by one-way ANOVA with Sidak's multiple comparisons tests. TCRdb limited this immuneACCESS table to in-frame rearrangements with V and J called. A share of clones is missing; checked studies link under half to unresolved V genes, and the rest is unexplained. That table supplies the V and J calls and clone size; D and trimming were determined from the DNA. Across this sample there are around 180,000 clones, with around 90% seen only once. The top ten constitute 2.6% of the sample.

In regard to this clone: Its antigen has not been determined. No base-level quality is on record; no much larger clone is a single base apart.

The germline V gene yields MGHRA for CDR1 and YSYEKL for CDR2. The CDR3 measures 16 amino acids from cysteine to phenylalanine. Only the CDR3 region is kept as DNA, spanning 48 bases read in frame from base 1. The V end loses 3 bases and the J end loses 3 bases, and a stretch of 15 bases separates them. The sequence was obtained from an adult in good health. Material: peripheral blood, obtained on day 0 of AZD1222 vaccination. This receptor chain uses TRBV4-1 and TRBJ2-1; the D gene is tentatively TRBD1 or TRBD2, each matching 6 bases. The sequenced DNA is TGCGCCAGCAGCCACCGTTGGGGGGCGGACTACAATGAGCAGTTCTTC. Its amino acids are CASSHRWGADYNEQFF.